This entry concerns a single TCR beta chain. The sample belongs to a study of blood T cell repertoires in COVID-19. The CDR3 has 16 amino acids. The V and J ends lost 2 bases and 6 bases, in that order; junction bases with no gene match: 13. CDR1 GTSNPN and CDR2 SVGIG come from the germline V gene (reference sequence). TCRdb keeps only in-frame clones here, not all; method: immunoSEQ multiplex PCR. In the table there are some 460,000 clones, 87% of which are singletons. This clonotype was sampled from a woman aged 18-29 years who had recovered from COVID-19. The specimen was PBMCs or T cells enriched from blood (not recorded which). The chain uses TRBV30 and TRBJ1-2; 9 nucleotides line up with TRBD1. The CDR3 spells CAWSHTSQGAVNGYTF. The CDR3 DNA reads TGTGCCTGGAGTCATACCTCACAGGGGGCGGTGAATGGCTACACCTTC.